These T cell receptor beta chains were read from a single sample in a study of blood T cell repertoires in COVID-19. The assay was immunoSEQ multiplex PCR, and TCRdb's table has in-frame clones only and misses some. The sample shows 250,000 to 350,000 clones, roughly 90% of them seen only once. Sequenced: peripheral blood. These receptors all come from a woman in her twenties or thirties with COVID-19, enrolled during active disease. The CDR3 runs from the conserved cysteine through the conserved F or W. Fields, in order: J gene, D gene, clone size, V gene, CDR3 protein, CDR3 DNA. The D gene is left open where the match is weak. Rows give clone size only sometimes, using once, few, many, or a class for an expanded clone.

j_gene: TRBJ1-2; d_gene: NA; abundance: NA; v_gene: TRBV5-6; CDR3aa: CASSLLQENYGYTF; CDR3nt: TGTGCCAGCAGCTTGCTCCAGGAAAACTATGGCTACACCTTC
j_gene: TRBJ1-2; d_gene: NA; abundance: NA; v_gene: TRBV4-2; CDR3aa: CASSQTANYGYTF; CDR3nt: TGTGCCAGCAGCCAAACAGCTAACTATGGCTACACCTTC
j_gene: TRBJ2-1; d_gene: TRBD2; abundance: once; v_gene: TRBV7-9; CDR3aa: CASSLVAGLAGTEQFF; CDR3nt: TGTGCCAGCAGCTTAGTAGCTGGACTAGCGGGTACTGAGCAGTTCTTC
j_gene: TRBJ2-2; d_gene: TRBD1; abundance: NA; v_gene: TRBV30; CDR3aa: CAWSIPTGGDTGELFF; CDR3nt: TGTGCCTGGAGTATTCCCACAGGGGGCGACACCGGGGAGCTGTTTTTT
j_gene: TRBJ2-1; d_gene: NA; abundance: NA; v_gene: TRBV29-1; CDR3aa: CSVEESGIYNEQFF; CDR3nt: TGCAGCGTTGAAGAGTCCGGGATCTACAATGAGCAGTTCTTC
j_gene: TRBJ2-1; d_gene: TRBD1; abundance: NA; v_gene: TRBV15; CDR3aa: CATSRDLGQGSDEQFF; CDR3nt: TGTGCCACCAGCAGAGATTTGGGACAGGGGTCCGATGAGCAGTTCTTC
j_gene: TRBJ2-5; d_gene: NA; abundance: once; v_gene: TRBV5-4; CDR3aa: CASSLGGAGSGQETQYF; CDR3nt: TGTGCCAGCAGCTTAGGTGGGGCAGGGTCGGGCCAAGAGACCCAGTACTTC
j_gene: TRBJ2-7; d_gene: NA; abundance: NA; v_gene: TRBV24-1; CDR3aa: CATSDSSEQYF; CDR3nt: TGTGCCACCAGTGATTCTAGCGAGCAGTACTTC
j_gene: TRBJ1-3; d_gene: NA; abundance: NA; v_gene: TRBV4-2; CDR3aa: CASSPYAGPIYF; CDR3nt: TGTGCCAGCAGCCCCTACGCGGGCCCCATATATTTT
j_gene: TRBJ2-3; d_gene: NA; abundance: NA; v_gene: TRBV29-1; CDR3aa: CSVEDRLGEGTDTQYF; CDR3nt: TGCAGCGTTGAAGACCGACTAGGGGAGGGCACAGATACGCAGTATTTT
j_gene: TRBJ2-3; d_gene: NA; abundance: NA; v_gene: TRBV4-2; CDR3aa: CASSQRSSTDTQYF; CDR3nt: TGTGCCAGCAGCCAGAGAAGTAGCACAGATACGCAGTATTTT
j_gene: TRBJ2-1; d_gene: NA; abundance: NA; v_gene: TRBV28; CDR3aa: CASSPPGHTRSEQFF; CDR3nt: TGTGCCAGCAGTCCGCCGGGACATACCAGAAGTGAGCAGTTCTTC
j_gene: TRBJ2-1; d_gene: TRBD2; abundance: NA; v_gene: TRBV24-1; CDR3aa: CATGTSGRVGEQFF; CDR3nt: TGTGCCACCGGGACTAGCGGGAGAGTTGGTGAGCAGTTCTTC
j_gene: TRBJ2-7; d_gene: NA; abundance: NA; v_gene: TRBV6-6; CDR3aa: CASNQAVVGEQYF; CDR3nt: TGTGCCAGCAATCAAGCGGTAGTGGGCGAGCAGTACTTC
j_gene: TRBJ1-1; d_gene: NA; abundance: few; v_gene: TRBV10-3; CDR3aa: CAIGGGTEAFF; CDR3nt: TGTGCCATTGGGGGCGGGACTGAAGCTTTCTTT
j_gene: TRBJ1-2; d_gene: TRBD1; abundance: NA; v_gene: TRBV13; CDR3aa: CASSWGQDGVANYGYTF; CDR3nt: TGTGCCAGCAGCTGGGGACAGGATGGTGTAGCTAACTATGGCTACACCTTC